Each of the 27 T cell receptor beta chains below was sequenced from the same sample in a study of blood T cells in healthy people across ages. Primers used in a second PCR of about 7 to 11 cycles were a sample-barcoded 5' primer and a J-beta primer mix. Each CDR3 protein is one row after TCRdb ran MiXCR on the 5' RACE reads. The repertoire holds about 840,000 distinct CDR3 sequences, with approximately 32% as singletons. This sample also appeared in a second study, on T cells of mothers and their children.

The sequencing input was blood. The receptors were gathered from a woman aged 40 to 55 in good health.

Comments on this clonotype: This could be a read error, since a much larger clone is one nucleotide away. The CDR3 is CASSLRTSNMNEQFF. The CDR3 DNA reads as TGTGCCAGCAGCCTGCGGACTAGTAATATGAATGAGCAGTTCTTC. The chain joins TRBV7-2 to TRBJ2-1; 7 bases line up with TRBD2. This CDR3 contains 15 residues. CDR1 and CDR2 from the germline V gene are SGHTA and FQGNSA. V gave up 5 bases and J gave up 7 bases; unmatched junction bases: 11. Full variable domain (outside the CDR3, taken from reference TRBV7-2 and TRBJ2-1): GAGVSQSPSNKVTEKGKDVELRCDPISGHTALYWYRQSLGQGLEFLIYFQGNSAPDKSGLPSDRFSAERTGGSVSTLTIQRTQQEDSAVYLCASSLRTSNMNEQFFGPGTRLTVL.

Many counts were recorded for this clonotype. The junction does not match germline at one end; this may be a read error. This chain joins TRBV7-7 and TRBJ2-3, with D tentatively TRBD2 (6 bases). Germline assignment: CDR1 SSHAT and CDR2 FNYEAQ (reference sequence). This CDR3 has 15 residues. The CDR3 coding sequence is TGTGCTAGCAGTCCTACCGGGACTTTCACAGATACGCAGTATTTT. Residues: CASSPTGTFTDTQYF.

The chain has TRBV25-1 and TRBJ2-7; 7 positions match TRBD1. The CDR3 length is 14 residues. Germline V lookup: CDR1 MGHDK, CDR2 SYGVNS. Trimming removed 6 bases from V and 3 bases from J; junction bases left unmatched: 8. CDR3 in amino acids: CASREPGQFYEQYF. CDR3 in DNA: TGTGCCAGCAGGGAACCGGGACAGTTCTACGAGCAGTACTTC.

The rearrangement uses TRBV6-4 and TRBJ2-3, with TRBD1 matching 8 bases. Losses at the gene ends were 1 base for V and 10 bases for J; bases not matched to a gene: 7. From germline, CDR1 is MRHNA and CDR2 SNTAGT. CDR3 length: 14 residues. The CDR3 reads CASSDYSPGGPQYF. CDR3 sequence (DNA): TGTGCCAGCAGTGACTATTCCCCAGGGGGCCCGCAGTATTTT.

This clonotype was recorded a few times. The chain combines TRBV5-1 with TRBJ2-1, with D tentatively TRBD2 (6 bases). The CDR3 spans 17 residues. CDR1 and CDR2 from the germline V gene are SGHRS and YFSETQ. Trimming cost V 4 bases and J 0 bases, with 17 bases left between them. The CDR3 loop is CASSHSSGRSSYNEQFF. The CDR3 nucleotides are TGCGCCAGCAGCCACTCAAGCGGGCGTAGCTCCTACAATGAGCAGTTCTTC.

The sample holds one count of this clonotype. This chain joins TRBV9 and TRBJ2-1, with D unclear. CDR3 length: 13 amino acids. Germline V gene sequence: CDR1 SGDLS, CDR2 YYNGEE. V was pared by 0 bases and J by 9 bases, with 10 bases between. CDR3 nucleotide sequence: TGTGCCAGCAGCGTAGGATTATATCCTGAGCAGTTCTTC. Residues: CASSVGLYPEQFF.

This clonotype was counted many times. The chain has TRBV6-2 or TRBV6-3 and TRBJ2-5, with D tentatively TRBD1 (5 bases). The germline CDR1 and CDR2 sequences are MNHEY and SVGEGT. The CDR3 has 17 amino acids. The ends were cut back, 4 bases at V and 1 base at J, with 19 bases in the middle. CDR3 DNA sequence: TGTGCCAGCAGTTTTTCGAGATCGAGACAGTCCCAAGAGACCCAGTACTTC. This translates into CASSFSRSRQSQETQYF.

V gene TRBV18 combines with J gene TRBJ1-5, with D perhaps TRBD1 (5 bases). The V gene lost 3 bases and the J gene lost 0 bases, with 15 bases spanning the gap. This CDR3 has 17 residues. CDR1 is KGHSH, CDR2 LQKENI, per germline. This CDR3 is CASSPTPPGYSNQPQHF. DNA of the CDR3: TGTGCCAGCTCACCGACGCCCCCAGGGTATAGCAATCAGCCCCAGCATTTT.

This clonotype was detected a few times. The chain couples TRBV7-6 to TRBJ1-1; tentatively, D is TRBD1 (5 bases). The CDR3 totals 16 residues. V gave up 1 base and J gave up 1 base, with 13 bases separating them. Germline CDR1 SGHVS, CDR2 FNYEAQ. The CDR3 coding sequence is TGTGCCAGCAGCTTAGGAAATTTCGGGGCGAACACTGAAGCTTTCTTT. Translating gives CASSLGNFGANTEAFF.

On this clonotype itself: A junction end diverges from the germline sequence, so it may reflect a read error. The V and J genes are TRBV24-1 and TRBJ2-1; TRBD1 is a possible D gene (5 bases). This CDR3 has 17 residues. The germline CDR1 and CDR2 sequences are KGHDR and SFDVKD. The CDR3 coding sequence is TGTGCCACCAGTGATTTGCAAACAGGCAGCTCCTATAATGAGCAGTTCTTC. Translation: CATSDLQTGSSYNEQFF.

This clonotype was seen at least ten times. The CDR3 sequence is CSASDQINEKLFF. The CDR3 region has the DNA TGCAGTGCTAGTGATCAGATCAATGAAAAACTGTTTTTT. This rearrangement joins TRBV20-1 to TRBJ1-4; D is unclear. V was pared by 3 bases and J by 5 bases, with 10 bases between. CDR1 DFQATT and CDR2 SNEGSKA come from the germline V gene (reference sequence). The CDR3 is made up of 13 amino acids.

This clonotype showed up just a few times. A much larger clone lies one base from this, so it may be a read error. V gene TRBV7-2 combines with J gene TRBJ2-1, with 8 bases lining up with TRBD2. The J call may be wrong; the DNA end is better matched by TRBJ2-7. This CDR3 has 15 amino acids. CDR1 SGHTA and CDR2 FQGNSA come from the germline V gene. CDR3 in amino acids: CASSLGRGGYNEQYF. The CDR3 DNA reads TGTGCCAGCAGCTTAGGCCGGGGGGGCTACAATGAGCAGTACTTC.

The chain couples TRBV12-3 or TRBV12-4 to TRBJ2-1; TRBD2 matches 14 bases. The CDR3 contains 16 residues. With 6 bases clipped from V and 10 bases from J, the junction kept 11 bases outside the gene matches. The CDR3 reads CASSPRLAGGLVEQFF. Written as DNA, the CDR3 is TGTGCCAGCAGCCCCAGACTAGCGGGGGGGCTAGTGGAGCAGTTCTTC.

This clonotype turned up a few times. V gene TRBV12-3 or TRBV12-4 combines with J gene TRBJ2-1; 9 bases match TRBD1. Trimming cost V 2 bases and J 6 bases; bases outside gene matches: 5. CDR3 length: 15 amino acids. The CDR3 nucleotides read TGTGCCAGCAGTTTAAGGACAGGGGTCAGCAATGAGCAGTTCTTC. This codes for CASSLRTGVSNEQFF.

This clonotype was observed at least ten times. The chain carries TRBV6-5 and TRBJ1-2, with 9 bases that match TRBD1. There are 16 residues in the CDR3. Trimming at V came to 5 bases and at J to 4 bases, leaving 11 bases not matched to a gene. Germline V gene data show CDR1 as MNHEY and CDR2 as SVGAGI. CDR3 loop: CASSPTTGTGSYGYTF. CDR3 bases: TGTGCCAGCAGTCCCACGACCGGGACAGGGTCCTATGGCTACACCTTC.

As to this clonotype: Mismatch with germline at one junction end may stem from a read error. The V gene is TRBV5-5, the J gene TRBJ2-1; 11 positions agree with TRBD2. Germline values: CDR1 SGHKS, CDR2 YYEKEE (reference sequence). CDR3 length: 15 amino acids. CDR3 DNA: TGTGCCAGCAGTCTGGGACTAGCGGTGTACAGTGAGCAGTTCTTC. Protein sequence: CASSLGLAVYSEQFF. Combining the CDR3 with reference TRBV5-5 and TRBJ2-1 gives the whole variable domain DAGVTQSPTHLIKTRGQQVTLRCSPISGHKSVSWYQQVLGQGPQFIFQYYEKEERGRGNFPDRFSARQFPNYSSELNVNALLLGDSALYLCASSLGLAVYSEQFFGPGTRLTVL.

The V call is TRBV4-1, the J call TRBJ1-1, with D perhaps TRBD1 (6 bases). In germline, CDR1 is MGHRA, CDR2 YSYEKL. V was trimmed by 4 bases and J by 4 bases, leaving 19 bases between them. The CDR3 runs 16 residues. The CDR3 bases are TGCGCCAGCAGCCCCAACCCGGGGGGCGCGGTCACTGAAGCTTTCTTT. Translating it yields CASSPNPGGAVTEAFF.

This clonotype was picked up many times. The rearrangement uses TRBV29-1 and TRBJ1-1; D is uncertain. There are 12 residues in the CDR3. V was shortened by 2 bases and J by 2 bases, with 6 bases between the two germline ends. Germline CDR1 SQVTM, CDR2 ANQGSEA. The CDR3 DNA follows: TGCAGCGTTGAAACCGCCAACACTGAAGCTTTCTTT. Translating it yields CSVETANTEAFF.

This clonotype has a count of ten or more. The chain carries TRBV10-3 and TRBJ2-5; D possibly corresponds to TRBD2 (6 bases). The CDR3 contains 15 residues. The V and J ends lost 4 bases and 2 bases respectively, with 14 bases between them. The germline V gene encodes CDR1 ENHRY and CDR2 SYGVKD. The CDR3, as DNA: TGTGCCATCAGTGGAGGGACTCTCGTTCAAGAGACCCAGTACTTC. It yields the protein CAISGGTLVQETQYF.

As to this clonotype: The junction shows a germline mismatch at one end, possibly a read error. This sequence joins TRBV12-3 or TRBV12-4 and TRBJ1-2, with 8 bases fitting TRBD1. This CDR3 region has 14 residues. CDR3: CASSPTGADYGCTF. CDR3 DNA: TGTGCCAGCAGTCCGACAGGGGCTGACTATGGCTGCACCTTC.

A few counts support this clonotype. V usage is TRBV7-3 and J usage is TRBJ1-2, with 8 nucleotides matching TRBD1. The CDR3 sequence is 13 residues long. The germline V gene encodes CDR1 SGHTA and CDR2 FQGTGA. After removal of 6 bases from V and 8 bases from J, the junction contained 8 bases not matched to a gene. The CDR3 reads CASSYQGAQGYTF. The CDR3 DNA reads TGTGCCAGCAGTTATCAGGGGGCGCAGGGCTACACCTTC.

V gene TRBV4-2 combines with J gene TRBJ1-5, with D perhaps TRBD1 (5 bases). The CDR3 covers 15 residues. V lost 2 bases, J lost 1 base, and 9 bases lay in between. Germline V gene data show CDR1 as LGHNA and CDR2 as YNFKEQ. As DNA, the CDR3 is TGTGCCAGCAGCCAATCCCAGGGAAGCAATCAGCCCCAGCATTTT. Translating gives CASSQSQGSNQPQHF.

This clonotype was observed at least ten times. The chain couples TRBV6-6 to TRBJ2-2; D may match TRBD1 or TRBD2 (5 bases each). CDR3 size: 16 residues. Germline V gene data show CDR1 as MNHNY and CDR2 as SVGAGI (reference sequence). The V and J ends lost 5 bases and 1 base respectively, with 14 bases between them. CDR3 coding DNA: TGTGCCAGCAGTCTTCCTGGGACGGTGAACACCGGGGAGCTGTTTTTT. Amino acids: CASSLPGTVNTGELFF.

In its sample, this clonotype was seen a few times. The gene calls are TRBV5-1 and TRBJ2-3, with D uncertain. CDR1 and CDR2 from the germline V gene are SGHRS and YFSETQ. Trimming pared 0 bases from V and 0 bases from J, leaving 11 bases between. CDR3 length: 16 amino acids. DNA for the CDR3: TGCGCCAGCAGCTTGGCCAAGCCAGCTAGCACAGATACGCAGTATTTT. Translated, it gives CASSLAKPASTDTQYF.

The J gene is TRBJ1-2, the V gene TRBV2, with 9 positions matching TRBD1. The CDR3 has 15 residues. Germline CDR1 reads SNHLY; CDR2 reads FYNNEI. J gave up 1 base and V 5 bases, and 5 bases lay outside the gene matches. The DNA of the CDR3 is TGTGCCAGCAGTCAGGACAGGGGCGTTAACTATGGCTACACCTTC. The encoded protein is CASSQDRGVNYGYTF. The full variable domain, rest sourced from reference TRBV2 and TRBJ1-2, is EPEVTQTPSHQVTQMGQEVILRCVPISNHLYFYWYRQILGQKVEFLVSFYNNEISEKSEIFDDQFSVERPDGSNFTLKIRSTKLEDSAMYFCASSQDRGVNYGYTFGSGTRLTVV.

This clonotype was picked up a small number of times. The J gene is TRBJ2-5, the V gene TRBV7-6; 9 bases are shared with TRBD1. CDR3 length: 15 amino acids. V shed 5 bases and J 6 bases; nucleotides not matched to a gene: 10. Germline V lookup: CDR1 SGHVS, CDR2 FNYEAQ. The CDR3 DNA reads TGTGCCAGCAGCGACACCGGGACAGGGTTAAAGACCCAGTACTTC. Amino acid sequence: CASSDTGTGLKTQYF.

This clonotype has just a few counts. The CDR3 DNA follows: TGTGCCAGCAAAAAAGGGACAGACACTGAAGCTTTCTTT. Amino acids: CASKKGTDTEAFF. V and J are TRBV6-5 and TRBJ1-1, with 7 bases identical to TRBD1. The CDR3 is 13 residues long. Looked up from germline, CDR1 is MNHEY and CDR2 is SVGAGI. The V segment lost 7 bases and the J segment 3 bases; nucleotides outside the gene matches: 5.